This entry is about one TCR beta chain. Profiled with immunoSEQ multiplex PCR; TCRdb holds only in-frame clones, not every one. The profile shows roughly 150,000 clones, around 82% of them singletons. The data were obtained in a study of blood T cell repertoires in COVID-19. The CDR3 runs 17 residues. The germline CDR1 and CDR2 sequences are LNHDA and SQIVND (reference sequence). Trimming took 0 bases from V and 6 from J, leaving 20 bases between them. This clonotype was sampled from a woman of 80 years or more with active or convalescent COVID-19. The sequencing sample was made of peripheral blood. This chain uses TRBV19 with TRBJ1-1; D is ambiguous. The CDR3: CASSIDIQLPKVPEAFF. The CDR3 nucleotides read TGTGCCAGTAGTATAGACATACAGCTCCCCAAGGTCCCTGAAGCTTTCTTT.